This is a list of T cell receptor beta chains from one sample in a study of blood T cell repertoires in COVID-19. Profiled with immunoSEQ multiplex PCR; TCRdb holds only in-frame clones, not every one. Here the sample spans 150,000 to 200,000 clones, about 83% being singletons. Sequencing was done on a sample of peripheral blood. These receptor sequences come from a woman older than 75 with acute or convalescent COVID-19. CDR3s include the opening cysteine and the closing phenylalanine or tryptophan. The order of the fields is CDR3 protein, CDR3 DNA, D gene, clone size, V gene, J gene. A D gene is named only where the DNA matches it firmly. Only some rows state a clone size, as once, few, many or a class for expanded clones.

CDR3: CASSQQGQAHEQYF
DNA: TGTGCCAGCAGCCAACAGGGACAGGCCCACGAGCAGTACTTC
D: TRBD1
size: .
V: TRBV7-2
J: TRBJ2-7

CDR3: CASSYPPGQEYEQYF
DNA: TGTGCCAGCAGTTACCCCCCGGGACAGGAGTACGAGCAGTACTTC
D: TRBD1
size: few
V: TRBV6-6
J: TRBJ2-7

CDR3: CASSQVGQTTGELFF
DNA: TGTGCCAGCAGCCAAGTCGGACAGACCACCGGGGAGCTGTTTTTT
D: .
size: .
V: TRBV3-1/TRBV3-2
J: TRBJ2-2

CDR3: CASSYSDRGSGGEQYF
DNA: TGTGCCAGCAGTTACTCGGACAGGGGTTCTGGGGGCGAGCAGTACTTC
D: TRBD1
size: .
V: TRBV6-5
J: TRBJ2-7

CDR3: CASSLIQTAEAFF
DNA: TGTGCCAGCAGCTTAATCCAGACAGCTGAAGCTTTCTTT
D: .
size: .
V: TRBV7-9
J: TRBJ1-1

CDR3: CASSRVWTGVGPGELFF
DNA: TGTGCCAGCAGCCGAGTCTGGACAGGGGTGGGGCCCGGGGAGCTGTTTTTT
D: TRBD1
size: .
V: TRBV6-6
J: TRBJ2-2

CDR3: CASSAPREPYEQYF
DNA: TGTGCCAGTAGTGCTCCCCGGGAGCCCTACGAGCAGTACTTC
D: .
size: few
V: TRBV19
J: TRBJ2-7

CDR3: CASSLTTSLGEQYF
DNA: TGTGCCAGCAGTCTTACGACTAGTCTCGGCGAGCAGTACTTC
D: .
size: many
V: TRBV6-5
J: TRBJ2-7

CDR3: CASSGRVRSEKLFF
DNA: TGTGCCAGTAGTGGGCGGGTCAGAAGTGAAAAACTGTTTTTT
D: .
size: .
V: TRBV19
J: TRBJ1-4

CDR3: CASSSGQGIYNEQFF
DNA: TGTGCCAGCTCCTCGGGACAGGGGATTTACAATGAGCAGTTCTTC
D: TRBD1
size: .
V: TRBV18
J: TRBJ2-1

CDR3: CAWSLSRGMNTEAFF
DNA: TGTGCCTGGAGTTTATCCAGGGGGATGAACACTGAAGCTTTCTTT
D: TRBD1
size: once
V: TRBV30
J: TRBJ1-1

CDR3: CASSFTGGLNEKLFF
DNA: TGTGCCAGTAGTTTTACAGGGGGCCTTAATGAAAAACTGTTTTTT
D: TRBD1
size: few
V: TRBV19
J: TRBJ1-4

CDR3: CAWSVNRGYEQYF
DNA: TGTGCCTGGAGTGTCAACAGGGGCTACGAGCAGTACTTC
D: TRBD1
size: .
V: TRBV30
J: TRBJ2-7

CDR3: CASSIFRVGTEAFF
DNA: TGTGCCAGTAGTATATTCAGGGTGGGAACTGAAGCTTTCTTT
D: .
size: .
V: TRBV19
J: TRBJ1-1

CDR3: CASSFGGLGYGYTF
DNA: TGCGCCAGCAGCTTTGGGGGCCTGGGCTATGGCTACACCTTC
D: .
size: .
V: TRBV5-1
J: TRBJ1-2

CDR3: CASSPRTGGYEQYF
DNA: TGTGCCAGCAGCCCCCGGACAGGGGGCTACGAGCAGTACTTC
D: TRBD1
size: .
V: TRBV2
J: TRBJ2-7

CDR3: CASSQALRTEWSGNTIYF
DNA: TGTGCCAGCAGCCAAGCTCTGAGGACAGAGTGGAGCGGAAACACCATATATTTT
D: .
size: .
V: TRBV3-1/TRBV3-2
J: TRBJ1-3

CDR3: CASSPRFTGELFF
DNA: TGTGCCAGTAGTCCCAGGTTCACCGGGGAGCTGTTTTTT
D: .
size: .
V: TRBV19
J: TRBJ2-2

CDR3: CASSLGEGQPQHF
DNA: TGCGCCAGCAGCCTTGGGGAGGGTCAGCCCCAGCATTTT
D: .
size: .
V: TRBV5-1
J: TRBJ1-5

CDR3: CASSSGQGKSPLHF
DNA: TGTGCCAGCAGCTCCGGACAGGGGAAATCACCCCTCCACTTT
D: TRBD1
size: .
V: TRBV3-1/TRBV3-2
J: TRBJ1-6

CDR3: CASSFGGPGTEAFF
DNA: TGCGCCAGCAGCTTTGGAGGGCCTGGGACTGAAGCTTTCTTT
D: .
size: .
V: TRBV5-1
J: TRBJ1-1

CDR3: CASRLQGAGGNTIYF
DNA: TGTGCCAGCAGGTTACAGGGGGCGGGAGGAAACACCATATATTTT
D: TRBD1
size: .
V: TRBV27
J: TRBJ1-3

CDR3: CASSIDRVDEDTEAFF
DNA: TGTGCCAGTAGTATTGACCGAGTGGATGAGGACACTGAAGCTTTCTTT
D: .
size: .
V: TRBV19
J: TRBJ1-1

CDR3: CASSPGQGGNSPLHF
DNA: TGTGCCAGCTCACCAGGACAGGGTGGTAATTCACCCCTCCACTTT
D: TRBD1
size: .
V: TRBV18
J: TRBJ1-6

CDR3: CASSLAAGQGAYGYTF
DNA: TGTGCCAGCAGCTTGGCAGCTGGACAGGGGGCATATGGCTACACCTTC
D: TRBD1
size: .
V: TRBV7-2
J: TRBJ1-2

CDR3: CASSESDRVKWAVSFF
DNA: TGCGCCAGCAGTGAGTCGGACAGGGTCAAGTGGGCCGTGTCGTTCTTC
D: TRBD1
size: .
V: TRBV10-2
J: TRBJ2-1

CDR3: CASTPGVTAYSPLHF
DNA: TGTGCCAGTACCCCCGGGGTAACGGCATATTCACCCCTCCACTTT
D: .
size: .
V: TRBV19
J: TRBJ1-6

CDR3: CASSAGAQTDTQYF
DNA: TGTGCCAGCAGCGCGGGGGCCCAGACAGATACGCAGTATTTT
D: .
size: .
V: TRBV5-5
J: TRBJ2-3

CDR3: CASSKTSGSTYEQYF
DNA: TGTGCCAGCAGCAAGACTAGCGGGTCTACCTACGAGCAGTACTTC
D: TRBD2
size: .
V: TRBV7-2
J: TRBJ2-7

CDR3: CASSPVADDYNEQFF
DNA: TGCGCCAGTTCCCCGGTAGCGGACGACTACAATGAGCAGTTCTTC
D: .
size: .
V: TRBV5-1
J: TRBJ2-1

CDR3: CASSLEPARGASYEQYF
DNA: TGTGCCAGCAGCCTCGAACCTGCTCGGGGGGCCTCCTACGAGCAGTACTTC
D: .
size: .
V: TRBV11-3
J: TRBJ2-7

CDR3: CASRFSLAQGGTEAFF
DNA: TGTGCCAGCAGATTCTCGCTGGCCCAGGGTGGCACTGAAGCTTTCTTT
D: .
size: .
V: TRBV27
J: TRBJ1-1

CDR3: CASSLGQGMNTEAFF
DNA: TGTGCCAGCAGCCTCGGACAGGGAATGAACACTGAAGCTTTCTTT
D: TRBD1
size: .
V: TRBV11-1
J: TRBJ1-1

CDR3: CASSTRTSSYNEQFF
DNA: TGTGCCAGCAGCACCCGGACATCCTCCTACAATGAGCAGTTCTTC
D: .
size: .
V: TRBV14
J: TRBJ2-1

CDR3: CASKGAGNTIYF
DNA: TGTGCCAGTAAGGGGGCTGGAAACACCATATATTTT
D: .
size: once
V: TRBV2
J: TRBJ1-3

CDR3: CATSTGSGSRNSPLHF
DNA: TGTGCCACCTCTACGGGGTCGGGGAGCAGGAATTCACCCCTCCACTTT
D: .
size: .
V: TRBV19
J: TRBJ1-6

CDR3: CASHKSGLTLAGELFF
DNA: TGTGCCAGTCATAAGTCCGGACTGACCTTGGCGGGGGAGCTGTTTTTT
D: .
size: .
V: TRBV19
J: TRBJ2-2

CDR3: CASSPGQSHQPQHF
DNA: TGTGCCAGCTCACCGGGACAGAGTCATCAGCCCCAGCATTTT
D: TRBD1
size: few
V: TRBV18
J: TRBJ1-5

CDR3: CASSAPRSLAGGPEQYF
DNA: TGTGCCAGCAGCGCCCCCCGTAGTCTAGCGGGAGGACCCGAGCAGTACTTC
D: TRBD2
size: .
V: TRBV9
J: TRBJ2-7